Following are 27 T cell receptor beta chains from one sample sequenced in a study of blood T cell repertoires in COVID-19. Sequenced by immunoSEQ multiplex PCR; TCRdb stores in-frame clones only, minus some. The repertoire has over 100,000 clones, around 90% of them found once; the top ten carry around 5.5%. Sequencing was done on a sample of peripheral blood. Receptors were obtained from a human donor in a cohort sampled during active COVID-19.

Here the CDR3 reads CASRPGQGGEQYF. CDR3 nucleotide sequence: TGTGCCAGCAGACCCGGACAGGGGGGGGAGCAGTACTTC. The chain carries TRBV28 and TRBJ2-7; the match to TRBD1 covers 10 bases. Per the germline V gene, CDR1 is MDHEN and CDR2 is SYDVKM. With V trimmed by 6 bases and J by 7 bases, 6 bases remained unmatched. This CDR3 comprises 13 residues.

The genes are TRBV7-9 and TRBJ2-3, with 9 bases aligning to TRBD1. Germline CDR1 SEHNR, CDR2 FQNEAQ (reference sequence). Losses at the gene ends were 5 bases for V and 3 bases for J; bases not matched to a gene: 3. The CDR3 runs to 14 residues. As DNA, the CDR3 is TGTGCCAGCAGCACTGGACAGGGGACAGATACGCAGTATTTT. Translating gives CASSTGQGTDTQYF.

The V and J genes are TRBV6-5 and TRBJ2-3, with D possibly TRBD2 on 6 matching bases. The CDR3 covers 15 residues. V was clipped by 6 bases and J by 2 bases, with 15 bases between them. Germline V gives CDR1 MNHEY, CDR2 SVGAGI. CDR3 DNA: TGTGCCAGCAGGTTAGCGGCAGTAAACACAGATACGCAGTATTTT. It encodes CASRLAAVNTDTQYF.

The DNA of the CDR3 is TGTGCCAGCAGTGGGCCGGGACAGGCTCATGACTACACCTTC. Encoded protein: CASSGPGQAHDYTF. This chain connects TRBV6-2 or TRBV6-3 to TRBJ1-2, with TRBD1 matching over 8 bases. The V gene end was trimmed by 5 bases and the J gene end by 10 bases; junction bases not matched to a gene: 12. The CDR3 consists of 14 residues. The germline gives CDR1 MNHEY, CDR2 SVGEGT.

The gene calls are TRBV5-1 and TRBJ2-7, with 7 bases that match TRBD1. The germline V gene has CDR1 SGHRS and CDR2 YFSETQ. The CDR3 extends over 15 amino acids. J lost 3 bases, V lost 4 bases, and 10 bases had no gene match. The CDR3 loop is CASSQPGTVSYEQYF. CDR3 bases: TGCGCCAGCAGCCAACCCGGGACAGTGAGCTACGAGCAGTACTTC.

V gene TRBV7-3 combines with J gene TRBJ2-3, with D possibly matching TRBD2 (5 bases). Per the germline V gene, CDR1 is SGHTA and CDR2 is FQGTGA. This CDR3 contains 14 residues. With 5 bases removed from V and 1 base from J, the gap between germline ends came to 10 bases. CDR3 residues: CASSLGLGTDTQYF. The CDR3 bases are TGTGCCAGCAGCCTCGGACTCGGCACAGATACGCAGTATTTT.

The chain couples TRBV6-5 to TRBJ2-7; 8 bases are a match to TRBD1. Germline V lookup: CDR1 MNHEY, CDR2 SVGAGI. Trimming at V came to 6 bases and at J to 3 bases, leaving 10 bases not matched to a gene. CDR3 length: 15 amino acids. CDR3 sequence reads: CASSSPDRGGYEQYF. DNA of the CDR3: TGTGCCAGCAGCTCACCCGACAGGGGAGGCTACGAGCAGTACTTC.

This clone was seen only a few times. Other DNA variants within this sample encode the same CDR3. This chain joins TRBV7-2 and TRBJ2-7; D uncertain. Germline V gives CDR1 SGHTA, CDR2 FQGNSA. V gave up 2 bases and J gave up 0 bases, with 5 bases separating them. This CDR3 contains 13 residues. CDR3 bases: TGTGCCAGCAGCTTATCGAGCTCCTACGAGCAGTACTTC. This translates into CASSLSSSYEQYF.

J is TRBJ2-1 and V is TRBV6-7; 11 bases fit TRBD2. TRBV6-7 is given ORF status, its function remaining uncertain. The CDR3 contains 19 residues. Trimming removed 1 base from V and 2 bases from J; junction bases left unmatched: 10. For the CDR3, the DNA is TGTGCCAGCAGTTACTATCTAGCGGGAGGACCTCGAGCCTACAATGAGCAGTTCTTC. Its translation is CASSYYLAGGPRAYNEQFF.

Details on this clone: The junction departs from germline at one end; a sequencing error may be responsible. The gene calls are TRBV2 and TRBJ2-5, with TRBD2 matching over 9 bases. The V gene's germline CDR1 is SNHLY and CDR2 FYNNEI. CDR3 length: 13 amino acids. CDR3 nucleotide sequence: TGTGCCAGCCCCAGGCCGGCAGCGGGGGGCCTCGACTTC. Translated, it gives CASPRPAAGGLDF.

The gene calls are TRBV27 and TRBJ2-7, with TRBD1 matching over 8 bases. Unmatched junction bases numbered 11, after V lost 6 bases and J lost 1 base. The length of the CDR3 is 16 residues. Germline CDR1 reads MNHEY; CDR2 reads SMNVEV (reference sequence). The CDR3 protein is CASSSSLGQASYEQYF. CDR3 nucleotide sequence: TGTGCCAGCAGCAGTAGCTTGGGACAGGCGTCCTACGAGCAGTACTTC.

The chain joins TRBV11-2 to TRBJ1-5; the match to TRBD1 covers 7 bases. Germline CDR1 is SGHAT and CDR2 is FQNNGV. The CDR3 runs 15 residues. Unmatched junction bases numbered 10, after V lost 5 bases and J lost 6 bases. The DNA of the CDR3 is TGTGCCAGCAGCCTCGCGGGACAGCCGTCTCAGCCCCAGCATTTT. This translates into CASSLAGQPSQPQHF.

The gene calls are TRBV2 and TRBJ2-2, with D perhaps TRBD2 (7 bases). Deletions cut 8 bases from V and 7 bases from J, with 14 bases between. Germline-derived CDR1 and CDR2 are SNHLY and FYNNEI. The CDR3 length is 13 residues. CDR3 sequence: CASWRGLGGELFF. DNA of the CDR3: TGTGCCAGCTGGCGGGGGCTCGGCGGGGAGCTGTTTTTT.

The V and J genes are TRBV5-4 and TRBJ2-3, with a weak D call TRBD2 (6 bases). The CDR3 has 15 residues. The V and J ends lost 0 bases and 5 bases respectively, with 13 bases between them. Germline V gives CDR1 SGHNT, CDR2 YYREEE (reference sequence). CDR3 in DNA: TGTGCCAGCAGCTTGGCGGGCGGGATGGTAGATACGCAGTATTTT. This translates into CASSLAGGMVDTQYF. Using reference TRBV5-4 and TRBJ2-3 for the parts outside the CDR3, the full variable domain is ETGVTQSPTHLIKTRGQQVTLRCSSQSGHNTVSWYQQALGQGPQFIFQYYREEENGRGNFPPRFSGLQFPNYSSELNVNALELDDSALYLCASSLAGGMVDTQYFGPGTRLTVL.

V and J are TRBV29-1 and TRBJ2-3; 8 nucleotides agree with TRBD1. There are 14 residues in the CDR3. Trimming took 4 bases from V and 4 from J; bases not matched to a gene: 7. Germline V lookup: CDR1 SQVTM, CDR2 ANQGSEA. The CDR3 DNA reads TGCAGCGTTGCCCCGGGACAGGTTTCAGATACGCAGTATTTT. Its translation is CSVAPGQVSDTQYF.

DNA of the CDR3: TGTGCCAGCAGCTTACGGACAGCTCCCTACGAGCAGTACTTC. Translation gives CASSLRTAPYEQYF. The V gene is TRBV6-6, the J gene TRBJ2-7; the D gene is possibly TRBD1 (6 bases). From germline, CDR1 is MNHNY and CDR2 SVGAGI (reference sequence). V dropped 6 bases and J dropped 2 bases, with 14 bases sitting between them. The length of the CDR3 is 14 residues.

On this clone itself: The same CDR3 arises from other DNA sequences in this sample as well. The chain carries TRBV28 and TRBJ2-1; weak D call: TRBD2 (5 bases). V lost 2 bases to trimming and J lost 2 bases, with 7 bases between them. In germline, CDR1 is MDHEN, CDR2 SYDVKM. The CDR3 loop spans 14 amino acids. The CDR3 bases are TGTGCCAGCAGTTTAAGCGGCACCTACAATGAGCAGTTCTTC. Its protein is CASSLSGTYNEQFF.

In its sample, this clone was seen once. At one end the junction does not follow the germline gene, possibly because of a read error. This chain connects TRBV6-5 to TRBJ1-2; TRBD1 agrees at 10 bases. CDR1 MNHEY and CDR2 SVGAGI come from the germline V gene. The CDR3 runs 15 residues. The CDR3 DNA is TGTGCCAGCAGTGACTCGACAGGGGGCAAGGCTGGCTACACCTTC. Residues: CASSDSTGGKAGYTF.

The chain uses TRBV21-1 and TRBJ1-5. TRBV21-1 is labeled a pseudogene. The CDR3 runs 14 residues. CDR3 in DNA: TGTGCCAGCAGCGAATGGGAGAGTAATCAGCCCCAGCATTTT. This codes for CASSEWESNQPQHF.

The CDR3 protein is CASSLPGHRNTEAFF. Here the CDR3 DNA reads TGTGCCAGCTCACTACCGGGACACCGTAACACTGAAGCTTTCTTT. The genes are TRBV18 and TRBJ1-1; tentatively, D is TRBD1 (6 bases). This CDR3 is 15 amino acids long. Germline CDR1 reads KGHSH; CDR2 reads LQKENI. Deletions cut 4 bases from V and 2 bases from J, with 14 bases between.

This sequence joins TRBV2 and TRBJ2-1; TRBD2 matches 10 bases. Looked up from germline, CDR1 is SNHLY and CDR2 is FYNNEI. After removal of 6 bases from V and 6 bases from J, the junction contained 14 bases not matched to a gene. This CDR3 comprises 17 residues. The CDR3 sequence is CASSLDSGLANSNEQFF. In DNA form, the CDR3 reads TGTGCCAGCAGCCTCGATTCGGGACTAGCGAATTCCAATGAGCAGTTCTTC.

This sequence joins TRBV14 and TRBJ1-2; D call uncertain. V was cut by 1 base and J by 0 bases, with 6 bases left in between. The CDR3 loop spans 14 amino acids. From germline, CDR1 is SGHDN and CDR2 FVKESK. CDR3 protein: CASSQASTNYGYTF. CDR3 nucleotides: TGTGCCAGCAGCCAAGCGTCTACTAACTATGGCTACACCTTC.

The J gene is TRBJ2-5, the V gene TRBV4-2, with 10 positions matching TRBD1. The trim removed 4 bases at V and 4 bases at J, leaving 9 bases unmatched. Per germline, CDR1 LGHNA and CDR2 YNFKEQ. This CDR3 has 16 residues. CDR3 amino acids: CASSPSGQGILETQYF. CDR3 nucleotides: TGTGCCAGCAGCCCCTCGGGACAGGGGATCTTAGAGACCCAGTACTTC.

This clone was observed once. The gene calls are TRBV7-8 and TRBJ2-5; perhaps TRBD1 as D (6 bases). Trimming removed 3 bases at V and 2 bases at J, with 16 bases between. Germline CDR1 is SGHVS and CDR2 is FQNEAQ. The CDR3 runs 16 residues. The CDR3 nucleotides read TGTGCCAGCAGCTTCCGACGTGAAAGGGGGCAAGAGACCCAGTACTTC. It codes for CASSFRRERGQETQYF.

The rearrangement links TRBV28 to TRBJ1-2; TRBD1 agrees at 9 bases. Trimming removed 3 bases from V and 8 bases from J; junction bases left unmatched: 10. In germline, CDR1 is MDHEN, CDR2 SYDVKM. This CDR3 comprises 15 residues. The chain's CDR3 is CASSLAHRGQGGYTF. In DNA form, the CDR3 reads TGTGCCAGCAGTTTGGCCCACAGGGGGCAGGGAGGCTACACCTTC.

The chain combines TRBV28 with TRBJ2-7; 11 nucleotides agree with TRBD2. Trimming removed 5 bases from V and 4 bases from J; junction bases left unmatched: 4. The CDR3 covers 14 residues. Germline CDR1 and CDR2: MDHEN and SYDVKM. In nucleotides, the CDR3 is TGTGCCAGCAGTCTCGGGACTAGCGGATACGAGCAGTACTTC. This encodes CASSLGTSGYEQYF.

The chain is built from TRBV7-3 and TRBJ2-7, with D possibly TRBD1 on 6 matching bases. CDR3 length: 13 amino acids. Germline assignment: CDR1 SGHTA and CDR2 FQGTGA. Trimming left V 4 bases short and J 2 bases short, with 9 bases between. In DNA, the CDR3 is TGTGCCAGCAGCTCCGGACAGACCTACGAGCAGTACTTC. Amino acid sequence: CASSSGQTYEQYF.